This T cell receptor beta chain was captured by sequencing in a study of blood T cell repertoires in COVID-19. On the study more broadly: Collection of acute and convalescent COVID-19 samples took place in the United States, Italy and Spain. In each case, the material was cDNA or gDNA derived from T cells, B-cell-depleted T cells, or PBMCs.

Residents of over 20 US areas, aged about 18 to 95 years, made up the participants. Only in-frame clones appear in the TCRdb table, and some are missing; sequencing was by immunoSEQ multiplex PCR. The repertoire holds about 400,000 clones, approximately 86% seen once, with approximately 2.1% in the top ten. V lost 8 bases and J lost 11, with 15 bases in between. CDR3 length equals 11 residues. CDR1 and CDR2 from the germline V gene are MNHEY and SVGAGI. V and J are TRBV6-5 and TRBJ1-1; a possible D gene is TRBD1 (5 bases). This receptor was taken from a woman in her thirties or forties with acute COVID-19. The sample comprised PBMCs or T cells enriched from blood (not recorded which). CDR3 sequence: CASQWGGAAFF. CDR3 coding DNA: TGTGCCAGCCAATGGGGGGGAGCCGCTTTCTTT.